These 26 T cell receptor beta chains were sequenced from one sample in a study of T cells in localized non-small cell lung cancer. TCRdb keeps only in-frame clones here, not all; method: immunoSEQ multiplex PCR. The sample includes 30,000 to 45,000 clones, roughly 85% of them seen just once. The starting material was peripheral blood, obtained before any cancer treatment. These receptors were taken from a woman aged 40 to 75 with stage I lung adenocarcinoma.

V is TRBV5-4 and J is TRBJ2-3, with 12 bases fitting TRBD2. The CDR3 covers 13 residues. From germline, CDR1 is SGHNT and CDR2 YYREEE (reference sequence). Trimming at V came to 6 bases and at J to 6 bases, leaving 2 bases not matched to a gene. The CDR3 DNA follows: TGTGCCAGCAAGCTAGCGGGGGGGGATACGCAGTATTTT. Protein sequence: CASKLAGGDTQYF.

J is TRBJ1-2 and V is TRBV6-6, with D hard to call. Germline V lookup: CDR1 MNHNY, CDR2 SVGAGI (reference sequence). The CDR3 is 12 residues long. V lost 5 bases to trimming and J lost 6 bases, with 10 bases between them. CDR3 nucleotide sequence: TGTGCCAGCAGTCTGGTCTCAGATGGCTACACCTTC. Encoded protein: CASSLVSDGYTF.

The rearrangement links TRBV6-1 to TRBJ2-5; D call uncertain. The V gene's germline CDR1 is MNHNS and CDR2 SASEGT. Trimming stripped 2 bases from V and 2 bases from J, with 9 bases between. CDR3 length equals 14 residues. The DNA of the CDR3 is TGTGCCAGCAGTGAATCGTACGCTCAAGAGACCCAGTACTTC. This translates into CASSESYAQETQYF.

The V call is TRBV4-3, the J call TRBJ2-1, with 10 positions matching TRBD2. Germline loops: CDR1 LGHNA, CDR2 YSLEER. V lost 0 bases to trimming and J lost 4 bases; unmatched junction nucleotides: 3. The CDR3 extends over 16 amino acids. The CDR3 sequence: CASSQEAGGRYNEQFF. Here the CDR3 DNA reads TGCGCCAGCAGCCAAGAAGCGGGGGGGCGGTACAATGAGCAGTTCTTC.

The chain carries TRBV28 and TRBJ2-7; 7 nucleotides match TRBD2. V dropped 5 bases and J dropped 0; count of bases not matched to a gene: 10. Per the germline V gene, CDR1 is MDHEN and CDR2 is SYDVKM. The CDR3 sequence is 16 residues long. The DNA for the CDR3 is TGTGCCAGCAGTGGAGCCCTAGCGGCCAGCTCCTACGAGCAGTACTTC. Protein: CASSGALAASSYEQYF.

CDR3 DNA sequence: TGTGCCAGCAGAGTCGACAGACGGGATACGCAGTATTTT. It codes for CASRVDRRDTQYF. V usage is TRBV11-2 and J usage is TRBJ2-3, with a tentative D call TRBD1 (5 bases). Trimming took off 6 bases at V and 6 bases at J, with 13 bases between the two ends. This CDR3 spans 13 amino acids. Germline assignment: CDR1 SGHAT and CDR2 FQNNGV.

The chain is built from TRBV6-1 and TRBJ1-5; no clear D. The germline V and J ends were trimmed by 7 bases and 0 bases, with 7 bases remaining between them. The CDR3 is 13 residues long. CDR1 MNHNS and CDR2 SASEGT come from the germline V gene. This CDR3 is CASTLDSNQPQHF. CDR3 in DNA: TGTGCCAGCACGCTGGATAGCAATCAGCCCCAGCATTTT.

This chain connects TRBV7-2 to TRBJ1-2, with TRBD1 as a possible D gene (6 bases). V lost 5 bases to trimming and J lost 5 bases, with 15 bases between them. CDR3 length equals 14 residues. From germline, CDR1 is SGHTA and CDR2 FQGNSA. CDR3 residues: CASSPQQGRYGYTF. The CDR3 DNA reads TGTGCCAGCAGCCCTCAACAGGGACGGTATGGCTACACCTTC.

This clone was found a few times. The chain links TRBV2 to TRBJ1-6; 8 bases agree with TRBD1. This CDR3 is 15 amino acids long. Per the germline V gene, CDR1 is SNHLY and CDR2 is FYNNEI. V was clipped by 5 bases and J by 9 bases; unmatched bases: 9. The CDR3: CASSRQGKESSPLHF. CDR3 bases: TGTGCCAGCAGTCGACAGGGGAAAGAAAGTTCACCCCTCCACTTT.

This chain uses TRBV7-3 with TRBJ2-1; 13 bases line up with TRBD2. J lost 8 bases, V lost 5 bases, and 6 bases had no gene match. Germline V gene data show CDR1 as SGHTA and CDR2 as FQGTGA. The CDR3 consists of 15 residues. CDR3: CASSATSGGAYEQFF. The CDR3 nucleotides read TGTGCCAGCAGCGCTACTAGCGGGGGGGCTTATGAGCAGTTCTTC.

The CDR3 loop reads CASSLMTSGGIEQYF. The CDR3, as DNA: TGTGCCAGCAGCTTGATGACTAGCGGGGGGATAGAGCAGTACTTC. The rearrangement links TRBV5-4 to TRBJ2-7; 13 bases map to TRBD2. This CDR3 is built from 15 residues. CDR1 SGHNT and CDR2 YYREEE come from the germline V gene (reference sequence). With 1 base clipped from V and 7 bases from J, the junction kept 5 bases outside the gene matches.

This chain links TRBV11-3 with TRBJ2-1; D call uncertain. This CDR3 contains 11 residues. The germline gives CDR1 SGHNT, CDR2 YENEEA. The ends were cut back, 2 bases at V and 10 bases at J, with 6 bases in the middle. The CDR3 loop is CASSLSSEQFF. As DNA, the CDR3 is TGTGCCAGCAGCTTAAGTAGCGAGCAGTTCTTC.

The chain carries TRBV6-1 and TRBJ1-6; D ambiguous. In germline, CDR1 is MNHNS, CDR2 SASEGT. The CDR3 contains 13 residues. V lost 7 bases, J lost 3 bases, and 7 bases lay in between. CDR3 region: CASKVGYNSPLHF. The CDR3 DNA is TGTGCCAGCAAGGTGGGCTATAATTCACCCCTCCACTTT.

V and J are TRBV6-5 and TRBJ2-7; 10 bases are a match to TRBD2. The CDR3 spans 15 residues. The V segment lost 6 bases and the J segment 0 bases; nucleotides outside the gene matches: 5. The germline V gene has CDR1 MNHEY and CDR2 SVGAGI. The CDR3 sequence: CASRERGGSSYEQYF. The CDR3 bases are TGTGCCAGCAGGGAGCGGGGGGGAAGCTCCTACGAGCAGTACTTC.

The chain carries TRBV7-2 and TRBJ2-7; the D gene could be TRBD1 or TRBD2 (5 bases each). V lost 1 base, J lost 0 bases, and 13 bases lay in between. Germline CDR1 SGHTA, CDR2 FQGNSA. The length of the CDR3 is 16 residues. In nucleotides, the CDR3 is TGTGCCAGCAGCTTAGGTCGGGGCCCGGTCTCCTACGAGCAGTACTTC. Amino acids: CASSLGRGPVSYEQYF.

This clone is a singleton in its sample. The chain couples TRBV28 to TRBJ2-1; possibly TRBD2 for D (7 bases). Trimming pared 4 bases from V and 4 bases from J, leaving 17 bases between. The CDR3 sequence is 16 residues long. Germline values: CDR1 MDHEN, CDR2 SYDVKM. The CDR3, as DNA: TGTGCCAGCAGTTCATCGATTGCGGGGGCGTACAATGAGCAGTTCTTC. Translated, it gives CASSSSIAGAYNEQFF. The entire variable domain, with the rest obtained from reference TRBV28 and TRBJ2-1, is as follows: DVKVTQSSRYLVKRTGEKVFLECVQDMDHENMFWYRQDPGLGLRLIYFSYDVKMKEKGDIPEGYSVSREKKERFSLILESASTNQTSMYLCASSSSIAGAYNEQFFGPGTRLTVL.

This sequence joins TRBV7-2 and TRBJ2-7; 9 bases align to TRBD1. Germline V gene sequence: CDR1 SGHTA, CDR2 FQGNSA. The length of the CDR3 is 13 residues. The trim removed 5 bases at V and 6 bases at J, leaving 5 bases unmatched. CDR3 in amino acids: CASSPMTGGEQYF. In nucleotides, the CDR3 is TGTGCCAGCAGCCCAATGACAGGGGGCGAGCAGTACTTC. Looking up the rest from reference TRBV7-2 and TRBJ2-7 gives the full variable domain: GAGVSQSPSNKVTEKGKDVELRCDPISGHTALYWYRQSLGQGLEFLIYFQGNSAPDKSGLPSDRFSAERTGGSVSTLTIQRTQQEDSAVYLCASSPMTGGEQYFGPGTRLTVT.

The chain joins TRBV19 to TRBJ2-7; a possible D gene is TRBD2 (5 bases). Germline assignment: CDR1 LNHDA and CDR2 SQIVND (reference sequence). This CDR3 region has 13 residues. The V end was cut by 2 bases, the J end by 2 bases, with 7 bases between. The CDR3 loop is CASSIRGPYEQYF. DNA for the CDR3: TGTGCCAGTAGTATACGAGGGCCCTACGAGCAGTACTTC.

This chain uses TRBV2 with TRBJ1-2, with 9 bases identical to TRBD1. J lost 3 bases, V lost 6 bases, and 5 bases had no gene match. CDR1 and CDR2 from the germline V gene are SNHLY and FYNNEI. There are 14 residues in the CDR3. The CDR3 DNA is TGTGCCAGCAGCGGGACAGGGAGCTACTATGGCTACACCTTC. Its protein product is CASSGTGSYYGYTF.

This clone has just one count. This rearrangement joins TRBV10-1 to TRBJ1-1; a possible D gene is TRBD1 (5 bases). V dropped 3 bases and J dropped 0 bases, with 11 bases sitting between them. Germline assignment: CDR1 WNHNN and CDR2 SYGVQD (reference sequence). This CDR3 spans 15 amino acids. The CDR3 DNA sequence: TGCGCCAGCAGTGAAAGCGGGGGTTTGAACACTGAAGCTTTCTTT. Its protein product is CASSESGGLNTEAFF.

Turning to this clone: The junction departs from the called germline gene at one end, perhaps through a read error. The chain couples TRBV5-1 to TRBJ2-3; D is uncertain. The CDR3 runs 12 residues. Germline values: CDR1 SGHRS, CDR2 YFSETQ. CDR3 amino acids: CASRLGADTQYF. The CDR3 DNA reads TGCGCCAGCAGGTTGGGTGCAGATACGCAGTATTTT.

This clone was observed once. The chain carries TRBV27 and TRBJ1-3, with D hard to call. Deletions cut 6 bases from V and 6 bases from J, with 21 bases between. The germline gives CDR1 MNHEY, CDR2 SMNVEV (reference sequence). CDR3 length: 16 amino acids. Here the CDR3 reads CASSPGSQRGTNTIYF. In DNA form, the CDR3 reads TGTGCCAGCAGCCCAGGATCACAGCGAGGAACAAACACCATATATTTT.

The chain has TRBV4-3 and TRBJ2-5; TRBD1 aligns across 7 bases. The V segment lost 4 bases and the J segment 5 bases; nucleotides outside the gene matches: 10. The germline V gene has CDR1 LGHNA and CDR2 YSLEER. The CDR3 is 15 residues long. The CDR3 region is CASSPRQGRGETQYF. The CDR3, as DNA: TGCGCCAGCAGCCCCCGACAGGGAAGAGGGGAGACCCAGTACTTC.

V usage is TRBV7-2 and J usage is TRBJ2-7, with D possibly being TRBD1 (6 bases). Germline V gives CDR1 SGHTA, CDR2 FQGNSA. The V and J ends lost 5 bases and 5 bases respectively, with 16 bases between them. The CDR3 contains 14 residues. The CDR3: CASSPPGHLNEQYF. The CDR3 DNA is TGTGCCAGCAGCCCACCGGGACATTTAAACGAGCAGTACTTC.

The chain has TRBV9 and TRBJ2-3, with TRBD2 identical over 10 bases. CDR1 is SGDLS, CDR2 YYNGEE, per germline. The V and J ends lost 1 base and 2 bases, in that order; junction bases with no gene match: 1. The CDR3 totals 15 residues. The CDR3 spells CASSVTSGDTDTQYF. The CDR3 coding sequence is TGTGCCAGCAGCGTAACTAGCGGGGACACAGATACGCAGTATTTT. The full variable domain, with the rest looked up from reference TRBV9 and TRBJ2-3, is DSGVTQTPKHLITATGQRVTLRCSPRSGDLSVYWYQQSLDQGLQFLIQYYNGEERAKGNILERFSAQQFPDLHSELNLSSLELGDSALYFCASSVTSGDTDTQYFGPGTRLTVL.

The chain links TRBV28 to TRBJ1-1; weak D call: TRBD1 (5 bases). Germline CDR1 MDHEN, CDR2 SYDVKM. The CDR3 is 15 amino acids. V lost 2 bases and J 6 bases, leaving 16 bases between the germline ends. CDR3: CASSLTGGRKSEAFF. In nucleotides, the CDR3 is TGTGCCAGCAGTTTAACCGGGGGACGGAAATCTGAAGCTTTCTTT.